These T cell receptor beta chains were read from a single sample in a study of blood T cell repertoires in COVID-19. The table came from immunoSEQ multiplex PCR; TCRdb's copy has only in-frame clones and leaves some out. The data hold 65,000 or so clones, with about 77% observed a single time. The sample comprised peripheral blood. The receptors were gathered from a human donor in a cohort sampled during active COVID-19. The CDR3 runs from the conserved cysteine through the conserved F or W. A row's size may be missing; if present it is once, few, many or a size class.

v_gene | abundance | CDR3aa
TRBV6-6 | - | CASPAGTGLTGELFF
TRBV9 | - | CASSAGPAGNNEQFF
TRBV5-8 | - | CASSSRDRGQETQYF
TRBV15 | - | CATSGGAWGGGYTF
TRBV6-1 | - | CASSEAAGRRNEKLFF
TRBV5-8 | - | CASSLGRGPETQYF
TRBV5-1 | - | CASSLDPQRTGTEAFF
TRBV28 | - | CASSSSGSRTGELFF
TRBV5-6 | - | CASSPLGLAGVWNTGELFF
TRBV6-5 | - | CASRKGQFYEQYF
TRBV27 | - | CASKRFTGELFF
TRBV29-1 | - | CSVRPTSGRSSYNEQFF
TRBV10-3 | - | CAISGTADYANYGYTF
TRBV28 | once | CASFTQSRDRGDGSSYNEQFF
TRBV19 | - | CASSRGVLGSYGYTF
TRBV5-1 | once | CASSLQVGTDTQYF
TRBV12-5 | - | CASFPPQRGGLTDTQYF
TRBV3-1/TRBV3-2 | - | CASGGLAGDNEQYF
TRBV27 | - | CASSLYGGRNTGELFF
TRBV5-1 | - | CASSPRQGGYEQYF
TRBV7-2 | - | CASKAFLAGELFF
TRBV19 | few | CASSMSEKNNQPQHF
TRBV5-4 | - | CASSIAMDTQYF
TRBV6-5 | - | CASSYRGAGDEQFF